The rows below give T cell receptor beta chains drawn from one sample of a study of long-term antiretroviral therapy in people with HIV. Here immunoSEQ multiplex PCR was the method, and the copy in TCRdb shows in-frame clones only, minus some. This repertoire shows tens of thousands of clones, roughly 78% found once; its top ten account for 9.3%. The sample was unsorted PBMCs, taken 1.5 years before starting antiretroviral therapy. The receptor source for this set is a young man with HIV. CDR3s include the opening cysteine and the closing phenylalanine or tryptophan. A D gene is named only where the DNA matches it firmly. Expanded clones get a size class; other rows say once, few or many, or leave the size out.

TRBV18	.	TRBJ1-5	.	CASSPGVASDQPQHF	TGTGCCAGCTCACCGGGAGTCGCTTCAGATCAGCCCCAGCATTTT
TRBV7-2	.	TRBJ1-1	.	CASSLEAGQLEAFF	TGTGCCAGCAGCTTAGAGGCTGGACAGCTTGAAGCTTTCTTT
TRBV27	few	TRBJ2-7	TRBD1	CASGSGTGGYEQYF	TGTGCCAGCGGTTCCGGGACAGGGGGCTACGAGCAGTACTTC
TRBV2	.	TRBJ2-5	TRBD2	CASGIRGLEETQYF	TGTGCCAGCGGCATCCGGGGACTAGAAGAGACCCAGTACTTC
TRBV6-4	.	TRBJ2-1	.	CASSDQGGGRNEQFF	TGTGCCAGCAGTGACCAGGGGGGGGGTCGCAATGAGCAGTTCTTC
TRBV5-4	few	TRBJ2-7	.	CASSLGVLDEQYF	TGTGCCAGCAGCTTGGGGGTATTGGACGAGCAGTACTTC
TRBV18	once	TRBJ1-1	.	CASSSSVTEAFF	TGTGCCAGCTCATCCTCCGTAACTGAAGCTTTCTTT
TRBV5-5	once	TRBJ1-1	.	CASSVVSGTSREAFF	TGTGCCAGCAGCGTGGTCTCGGGGACGAGTAGGGAAGCTTTCTTT
TRBV28	.	TRBJ2-1	TRBD1	CASSLVGQGRGEQFF	TGTGCCAGCAGTTTGGTGGGACAGGGTCGGGGTGAGCAGTTCTTC
TRBV10-1	few	TRBJ2-1	.	CASSTDSYNEQFF	TGCGCCAGCAGTACCGACAGCTACAATGAGCAGTTCTTC
TRBV28	.	TRBJ1-1	.	CASSFGRGAFF	TGTGCCAGCAGTTTCGGACGGGGTGCTTTCTTT
TRBV27	.	TRBJ2-7	.	CASSRGTSGTYEQYF	TGTGCCAGCAGTAGAGGGACCTCGGGCACCTACGAGCAGTACTTC
TRBV9	.	TRBJ2-7	.	CASSVGGRAYEQYF	TGTGCCAGCAGCGTAGGTGGCCGTGCCTACGAGCAGTACTTC
TRBV6-6	.	TRBJ2-2	.	CASNRGGELFF	TGTGCCAGCAACCGGGGTGGGGAGCTGTTTTTT
TRBV2	.	TRBJ2-3	.	CASRVAGPRDTQYF	TGTGCCAGCAGAGTGGCGGGACCGAGGGATACGCAGTATTTT
TRBV7-8	.	TRBJ2-7	.	CASSRSYEQYF	TGTGCCAGCAGCCGATCCTACGAGCAGTACTTC
TRBV10-1	few	TRBJ1-2	.	CASSTSTVYGYTF	TGCGCCAGCAGTACCTCCACCGTCTATGGCTACACCTTC
TRBV5-1	.	TRBJ2-1	.	CASSLGQVENEQFF	TGCGCCAGCAGCTTGGGACAGGTTGAGAATGAGCAGTTCTTC
TRBV18	few	TRBJ2-1	.	CASSPQRGRDNEQFF	TGTGCCAGCTCACCCCAGAGGGGGAGAGACAATGAGCAGTTCTTC
TRBV27	few	TRBJ1-3	TRBD1	CASSKQGGTNTIYF	TGTGCCAGCAGTAAACAGGGGGGGACAAACACCATATATTTT
TRBV5-6	once	TRBJ2-7	.	CASSLGRGDEQYF	TGTGCCAGCAGCTTGGGCCGGGGCGACGAGCAGTACTTC
TRBV5-1	.	TRBJ2-2	.	CASSIGPGGELFF	TGCGCCAGCAGCATAGGACCGGGAGGGGAGCTGTTTTTT
TRBV18	.	TRBJ2-1	.	CASSPGQIDEQFF	TGTGCCAGCTCACCAGGGCAAATTGATGAGCAGTTCTTC
TRBV29-1	.	TRBJ2-3	.	CSVEAGGTDTQYF	TGCAGCGTTGAAGCGGGGGGCACAGATACGCAGTATTTT
TRBV18	.	TRBJ1-5	.	CASSPSTGKSDQPQHF	TGTGCCAGCTCACCATCAACTGGAAAGTCGGATCAGCCCCAGCATTTT
TRBV5-5	.	TRBJ2-1	.	CASSWTGTREQFF	TGTGCCAGCAGCTGGACCGGGACTCGAGAGCAGTTCTTC
TRBV7-2	.	TRBJ2-1	.	CASSLRGAQMFF	TGTGCCAGCAGTCTCAGGGGGGCACAAATGTTCTTC
TRBV10-3	.	TRBJ2-3	TRBD2	CAISQPSGSGTDTQYF	TGTGCCATCAGCCAACCTAGCGGGAGTGGCACAGATACGCAGTATTTT
TRBV4-1	few	TRBJ1-4	.	CASSQDARQATNEKLFF	TGCGCCAGCAGCCAAGATGCGAGACAGGCAACTAATGAAAAACTGTTTTTT
TRBV6-6	.	TRBJ1-3	.	CASSYSTSSGNTIYF	TGTGCCAGCAGTTACTCGACTAGCTCTGGAAACACCATATATTTT
TRBV6-1	once	TRBJ2-7	.	CASSETNGYEQYF	TGTGCCAGCAGTGAAACAAACGGCTACGAGCAGTACTTC
TRBV28	few	TRBJ1-2	.	CASSFRTDGYTF	TGTGCCAGCAGTTTTAGGACAGATGGCTACACCTTC
TRBV7-8	few	TRBJ2-7	TRBD2	CASSLGLAGLPGREQYF	TGTGCCAGCAGCTTGGGACTAGCGGGACTGCCCGGGAGGGAGCAGTACTTC
TRBV18	.	TRBJ2-5	.	CASSPKWLGSWHETQYF	TGTGCCAGCTCACCGAAGTGGTTGGGCAGTTGGCATGAGACCCAGTACTTC
TRBV29-1	.	TRBJ1-1	.	CSVVTGNTEAFF	TGCAGCGTGGTGACAGGGAACACTGAAGCTTTCTTT
TRBV28	.	TRBJ2-3	TRBD1	CASRGQVARTQYF	TGTGCCAGCAGGGGACAGGTCGCTCGTACGCAGTATTTT
TRBV5-1	.	TRBJ1-4	.	CASSLQGEEVEKLFF	TGCGCCAGCAGCTTACAGGGAGAAGAGGTTGAAAAACTGTTTTTT
TRBV6-5	.	TRBJ1-4	TRBD1	CASSLWGQSREKLFF	TGTGCCAGCAGTTTATGGGGACAGTCTCGTGAAAAACTGTTTTTT
TRBV7-2	.	TRBJ2-7	TRBD2	CASSPSGGSYEQYF	TGTGCCAGCAGTCCTAGCGGGGGCTCCTACGAGCAGTACTTC
TRBV4-2	.	TRBJ2-3	TRBD2	CASSQERSAGVGDTQYF	TGTGCCAGCAGCCAAGAAAGGTCGGCGGGAGTGGGAGATACGCAGTATTTT
TRBV6-6	.	TRBJ1-5	.	CASRTDKYNQPQHF	TGTGCCAGCAGAACTGACAAGTACAATCAGCCCCAGCATTTT
TRBV6-5	.	TRBJ1-1	TRBD1	CASRTWPTGDTEAFF	TGTGCCAGCAGGACATGGCCAACAGGGGACACTGAAGCTTTCTTT
TRBV19	.	TRBJ2-5	TRBD2	CASSMRAGLGLGETQYF	TGTGCCAGTAGTATGAGGGCGGGGCTCGGACTAGGAGAGACCCAGTACTTC
TRBV6-1	few	TRBJ1-6	.	CASSEDAGSVLHF	TGTGCCAGCAGTGAAGACGCAGGATCGGTACTCCACTTT
TRBV7-2	.	TRBJ1-3	TRBD1	CAAGDRAVGNTIYF	TGTGCCGCAGGAGACAGGGCGGTTGGAAACACCATATATTTT
TRBV2	.	TRBJ2-2	.	CASSVSRGNTGELFF	TGTGCCAGCAGTGTTTCCAGGGGGAACACCGGGGAGCTGTTTTTT
TRBV6-1	.	TRBJ2-2	.	CASSEGPGHTGELFF	TGTGCCAGCAGTGAGGGCCCAGGTCACACCGGGGAGCTGTTTTTT
TRBV18	once	TRBJ2-3	TRBD1	CASSPRDRGKDTQYF	TGTGCCAGCTCACCAAGGGACAGGGGAAAAGATACGCAGTATTTT
TRBV7-2	.	TRBJ2-7	TRBD2	CASSLGRGGLYEQYF	TGTGCCAGCAGCTTGGGGCGGGGGGGCCTATACGAGCAGTACTTC
TRBV4-1	.	TRBJ1-2	.	CASSQISPNTYGYTF	TGCGCCAGCAGCCAGATTTCCCCTAACACCTATGGCTACACCTTC
TRBV10-3	.	TRBJ1-1	TRBD1	CAIRTGQGARNTEAFF	TGTGCCATCAGAACGGGACAGGGGGCGAGGAACACTGAAGCTTTCTTT
TRBV19	large	TRBJ1-4	.	CASCLGSGATNEKLFF	TGTGCCAGTTGCCTGGGGTCAGGAGCAACTAATGAAAAACTGTTTTTT
TRBV6-1	.	TRBJ2-2	.	CASSEAAHYAGELFF	TGTGCCAGCAGTGAAGCGGCTCATTACGCCGGGGAGCTGTTTTTT
TRBV5-1	.	TRBJ1-5	.	CASSPGVQVGNQPQHF	TGCGCCAGCAGCCCAGGGGTACAGGTCGGTAATCAGCCCCAGCATTTT